One sample yielded the 25 T cell receptor beta chains listed below, sequenced in a study of cytotoxic CD8 clonotypes in ibrutinib-treated CLL. Assay: immunoSEQ multiplex PCR; the TCRdb copy retains only in-frame clones and omits some. The profile shows about 130,000 clones, about 78% of them singletons. Sample: PBMCs, taken after 24 months of ibrutinib treatment. All receptors derive from a human donor with chronic lymphocytic leukemia.

The chain employs TRBV18 and TRBJ1-5, with 8 bases lining up with TRBD1. CDR1 and CDR2 from the germline V gene are KGHSH and LQKENI. CDR3 length: 16 residues. V dropped 3 bases and J dropped 4; count of bases not matched to a gene: 8. The CDR3, as DNA: TGTGCCAGCTCACCCTGGCCGGGACAGGATAATCAGCCCCAGCATTTT. Protein sequence: CASSPWPGQDNQPQHF.

This clone appeared a single time. The gene calls are TRBV28 and TRBJ2-2, with no clear D. Germline V CDR1 and CDR2: MDHEN, SYDVKM. V lost 3 bases to trimming and J lost 8 bases, with 7 bases between them. CDR3 size: 12 residues. The chain's CDR3 is CASSLGWGELFF. The CDR3 DNA is TGTGCCAGCAGTTTGGGGTGGGGGGAGCTGTTTTTT.

This rearrangement joins TRBV5-6 to TRBJ1-1; D uncertain. CDR1 is SGHDT, CDR2 YYEEEE, per germline. This CDR3 is 13 amino acids long. The ends were cut back, 4 bases at V and 5 bases at J, with 12 bases in the middle. The CDR3 region is CASSPAVGTEAFF. DNA of the CDR3: TGTGCCAGCAGCCCCGCCGTGGGGACTGAAGCTTTCTTT.

The chain recombines TRBV7-9 with TRBJ1-3, with a tentative D call TRBD1 (5 bases). Germline CDR1 is SEHNR and CDR2 is FQNEAQ (reference sequence). V was shortened by 5 bases and J by 0 bases, with 17 bases between the two germline ends. There are 17 residues in the CDR3. The CDR3 bases are TGTGCCAGCAGCCCCGGGACGGACGGAAGCTCTGGAAACACCATATATTTT. Protein sequence: CASSPGTDGSSGNTIYF.

The chain links TRBV7-3 to TRBJ1-2; D may be TRBD1 (5 bases). The V end was cut by 2 bases, the J end by 4 bases, with 17 bases between. This CDR3 is 16 amino acids long. Germline-derived CDR1 and CDR2 are SGHTA and FQGTGA. This CDR3 is CASSLGVGGLLYGYTF. The CDR3 nucleotides read TGTGCCAGCAGCTTAGGGGTCGGGGGACTCCTCTATGGCTACACCTTC.

The genes are TRBV5-1 and TRBJ2-7; the D is unclear. Germline assignment: CDR1 SGHRS and CDR2 YFSETQ. The CDR3 has 13 residues. V lost 1 base and J 3 bases, leaving 8 bases between the germline ends. CDR3 nucleotides: TGCGCCAGCAGCTTGTCTCCGGGCTACGAGCAGTACTTC. This codes for CASSLSPGYEQYF.

The chain carries TRBV19 and TRBJ2-4; the D call may be TRBD1 or TRBD2 (5 bases each). The CDR3 is 17 amino acids. CDR1 is LNHDA and CDR2 is SQIVND in the germline V gene (reference sequence). Trimming left V 3 bases short and J 0 bases short, with 15 bases between. In nucleotides, the CDR3 is TGTGCCAGTAGTATTGGGGCAGGGACCCTAGCCAAAAACATTCAGTACTTC. It is translated as CASSIGAGTLAKNIQYF.

The CDR3 protein is CAISALLADSPGNEQFF. In DNA form, the CDR3 reads TGTGCCATCAGCGCCCTTCTAGCGGACTCTCCGGGGAATGAGCAGTTCTTC. This chain links TRBV10-3 with TRBJ2-1; 7 positions agree with TRBD2. The CDR3 sequence is 17 residues long. The V gene's germline CDR1 is ENHRY and CDR2 SYGVKD. The V segment lost 6 bases and the J segment 7 bases; nucleotides outside the gene matches: 18.

This chain connects TRBV5-8 to TRBJ2-1; tentatively, D is TRBD2 (6 bases). This CDR3 comprises 18 residues. Germline values: CDR1 SGHTS, CDR2 YDEGEE. V was shortened by 2 bases and J by 3 bases, with 21 bases between the two germline ends. CDR3 amino acids: CASSFGDEWRVGYNEQFF. In nucleotides, the CDR3 is TGTGCCAGCAGCTTCGGGGACGAGTGGAGGGTCGGCTACAATGAGCAGTTCTTC.

The chain links TRBV2 to TRBJ1-2; D remains unclear. V shed 2 bases and J shed 3 bases, with 13 bases lying between them. This CDR3 has 15 residues. Germline V lookup: CDR1 SNHLY, CDR2 FYNNEI. The CDR3 loop reads CASSESPRPHYGYTF. CDR3 DNA sequence: TGTGCCAGCAGTGAATCCCCGCGGCCCCACTATGGCTACACCTTC.

This clone was recorded once. The chain uses TRBV29-1 and TRBJ2-7, with 7 bases fitting TRBD1. V lost 6 bases, J lost 2 bases, and 13 bases stayed unmatched. In germline, CDR1 is SQVTM, CDR2 ANQGSEA. This CDR3 has 15 amino acids. Here the CDR3 reads CSVVTGAGRPYEQYF. The DNA for the CDR3 is TGCAGCGTCGTCACAGGGGCCGGGCGTCCCTACGAGCAGTACTTC.

The chain is built from TRBV6-4 and TRBJ2-3; 10 bases align to TRBD2. Germline CDR1 and CDR2: MRHNA and SNTAGT. Unmatched junction bases numbered 4, after V lost 6 bases and J lost 4 bases. The CDR3 runs to 14 residues. This chain's CDR3 is CASSPSGSPDTQYF. The CDR3 DNA reads TGTGCCAGCAGCCCTAGCGGGAGCCCAGATACGCAGTATTTT.

The V call is TRBV25-1, the J call TRBJ1-1; 7 nucleotides match TRBD1. The CDR3 spans 15 residues. Trimming took 4 bases from V and 1 from J; bases not matched to a gene: 6. Germline-derived CDR1 and CDR2 are MGHDK and SYGVNS. The CDR3 sequence: CASSGGTVTNTEAFF. DNA for the CDR3: TGTGCCAGCAGTGGGGGGACAGTGACGAACACTGAAGCTTTCTTT.

The genes are TRBV7-2 and TRBJ2-5; D gene uncertain. This CDR3 spans 12 amino acids. V was clipped by 4 bases and J by 3 bases, with 6 bases between them. Germline V gives CDR1 SGHTA, CDR2 FQGNSA. The chain's CDR3 is CASSWAKETQYF. CDR3 DNA sequence: TGTGCCAGCAGCTGGGCTAAAGAGACCCAGTACTTC.

The chain combines TRBV5-1 with TRBJ2-3; TRBD2 matches at 11 bases. Germline V CDR1 and CDR2: SGHRS, YFSETQ. Unmatched junction bases numbered 6, after V lost 4 bases and J lost 5 bases. This CDR3 has 15 residues. The CDR3 sequence is CASSPVLAGGDTQYF. CDR3 coding DNA: TGCGCCAGCAGCCCGGTGCTAGCGGGAGGAGATACGCAGTATTTT. The full variable domain, its missing parts supplied by reference TRBV5-1 and TRBJ2-3, is KAGVTQTPRYLIKTRGQQVTLSCSPISGHRSVSWYQQTPGQGLQFLFEYFSETQRNKGNFPGRFSGRQFSNSRSEMNVSTLELGDSALYLCASSPVLAGGDTQYFGPGTRLTVL.

V is TRBV9 and J is TRBJ2-2, with TRBD2 identical over 8 bases. The germline CDR1 and CDR2 sequences are SGDLS and YYNGEE. CDR3 length equals 15 residues. The V gene end was trimmed by 6 bases and the J gene end by 0 bases; junction bases not matched to a gene: 4. This chain's CDR3 is CASNPGGPNTGELFF. CDR3 DNA: TGTGCCAGCAACCCGGGGGGGCCGAACACCGGGGAGCTGTTTTTT.

V is TRBV30 and J is TRBJ1-6; 11 nucleotides match TRBD1. This CDR3 comprises 14 residues. The V segment lost 3 bases and the J segment 9 bases; nucleotides outside the gene matches: 4. The V gene's germline CDR1 is GTSNPN and CDR2 SVGIG (reference sequence). The CDR3 loop reads CAWSPGQGASPLHF. CDR3 nucleotide sequence: TGTGCCTGGAGCCCCGGACAGGGGGCTTCACCCCTCCACTTT.

The chain joins TRBV6-1 to TRBJ1-5; D possibly corresponds to TRBD1 (5 bases). The ends were cut back, 0 bases at V and 8 bases at J, with 11 bases in the middle. This CDR3 is built from 14 residues. Germline V gene data show CDR1 as MNHNS and CDR2 as SASEGT. The CDR3 reads CASSEAGAGEPQHF. DNA for the CDR3: TGTGCCAGCAGTGAAGCCGGGGCTGGCGAGCCCCAGCATTTT.

In this sample, this clone turned up a few times. The V gene is TRBV19, the J gene TRBJ2-1; the D gene is possibly TRBD1 (6 bases). The CDR3 totals 15 residues. From germline, CDR1 is LNHDA and CDR2 SQIVND (reference sequence). With 4 bases removed from V and 3 bases from J, the gap between germline ends came to 13 bases. The CDR3 coding sequence is TGTGCCAGTAGTAGCTATGGGGGCTTCTACAATGAGCAGTTCTTC. Its translation is CASSSYGGFYNEQFF. Full variable domain (rest looked up from reference TRBV19 and TRBJ2-1): DGGITQSPKYLFRKEGQNVTLSCEQNLNHDAMYWYRQDPGQGLRLIYYSQIVNDFQKGDIAEGYSVSREKKESFPLTVTSAQKNPTAFYLCASSSYGGFYNEQFFGPGTRLTVL.

The rearrangement links TRBV14 to TRBJ1-1; D gene unclear. V shed 3 bases and J shed 1 base, with 9 bases lying between them. The V gene's germline CDR1 is SGHDN and CDR2 FVKESK. The CDR3 contains 14 residues. The CDR3 nucleotides read TGTGCCAGCAGCCACGGACCGAAGAACACTGAAGCTTTCTTT. Translated, it gives CASSHGPKNTEAFF.

V usage is TRBV5-1 and J usage is TRBJ1-1, with D tentatively TRBD1 (6 bases). The CDR3 loop spans 15 amino acids. Germline CDR1 reads SGHRS; CDR2 reads YFSETQ. Trimming took 0 bases from V and 4 from J, leaving 13 bases between them. DNA for the CDR3: TGCGCCAGCAGCTTGGCCGGGGGAGGGGGCACTGAAGCTTTCTTT. Translation: CASSLAGGGGTEAFF. Using reference TRBV5-1 and TRBJ1-1 for the parts outside the CDR3, the full variable domain is KAGVTQTPRYLIKTRGQQVTLSCSPISGHRSVSWYQQTPGQGLQFLFEYFSETQRNKGNFPGRFSGRQFSNSRSEMNVSTLELGDSALYLCASSLAGGGGTEAFFGQGTRLTVV.

The chain has TRBV28 and TRBJ2-1, with 10 positions matching TRBD2. J was trimmed by 6 bases and V by 3 bases; bases with no gene match: 5. The CDR3 is made up of 15 amino acids. CDR1 is MDHEN, CDR2 SYDVKM, per germline. As DNA, the CDR3 is TGTGCCAGCAGTTTGCTCACTAGCGGGGCCAATGAGCAGTTCTTC. It translates to CASSLLTSGANEQFF.

The genes are TRBV7-9 and TRBJ2-3; D not resolved. The germline V gene encodes CDR1 SEHNR and CDR2 FQNEAQ (reference sequence). CDR3 length equals 15 residues. With 3 bases removed from V and 8 bases from J, the gap between germline ends came to 18 bases. CDR3 DNA sequence: TGTGCCAGCAGCTTGGGCACGGCGCGATTCGCTACGCAGTATTTT. This codes for CASSLGTARFATQYF.

This chain uses TRBV7-3 with TRBJ2-3; D is uncertain. The germline gives CDR1 SGHTA, CDR2 FQGTGA. V lost 5 bases, J lost 6 bases, and 18 bases lay in between. The CDR3 length is 15 residues. The CDR3 DNA reads as TGTGCCAGCAGCCAACCGGGTGTCACCGGGGATACGCAGTATTTT. This sequence encodes CASSQPGVTGDTQYF.

This rearrangement joins TRBV13 to TRBJ1-5; D is perhaps TRBD1 (5 bases). CDR1 is PRHDT and CDR2 is FYEKMQ in the germline V gene (reference sequence). The CDR3 totals 16 residues. Trimming took 0 bases from V and 8 from J, leaving 17 bases between them. For the CDR3, the DNA is TGTGCCAGCAGCTTAGGCCGGGCAGGGTTGAGGGAGCCCCAGCATTTT. This sequence encodes CASSLGRAGLREPQHF.